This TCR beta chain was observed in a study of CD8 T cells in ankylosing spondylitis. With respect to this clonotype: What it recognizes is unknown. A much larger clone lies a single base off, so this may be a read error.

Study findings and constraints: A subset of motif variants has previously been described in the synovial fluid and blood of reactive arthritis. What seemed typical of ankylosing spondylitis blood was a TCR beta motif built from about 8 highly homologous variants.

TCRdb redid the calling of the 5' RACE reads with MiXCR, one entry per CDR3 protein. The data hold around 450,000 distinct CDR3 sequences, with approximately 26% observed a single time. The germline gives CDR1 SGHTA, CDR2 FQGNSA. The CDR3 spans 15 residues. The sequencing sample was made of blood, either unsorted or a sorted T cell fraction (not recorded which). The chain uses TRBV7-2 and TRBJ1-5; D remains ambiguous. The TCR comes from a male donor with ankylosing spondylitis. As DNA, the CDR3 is TGTGCCAGCAGCTTAATTAGATCTAGCAATCAGCCCCAGCGTTTT. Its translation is CASSLIRSSNQPQRF. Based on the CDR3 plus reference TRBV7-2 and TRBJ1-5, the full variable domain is GAGVSQSPSNKVTEKGKDVELRCDPISGHTALYWYRQSLGQGLEFLIYFQGNSAPDKSGLPSDRFSAERTGGSVSTLTIQRTQQEDSAVYLCASSLIRSSNQPQRFGDGTRLSIL.